This is a list of T cell receptor beta chains from one sample in a study of OX40 agonist ivuxolimab in advanced cancers. Produced via immunoSEQ multiplex PCR; TCRdb's table is partial and in-frame only. The table records tens of thousands of clones, around 80% of them present only once. Sequenced material: CD4+ or CD8+ T cells sorted from blood, taken in a trial of the OX40 agonist ivuxolimab. Receptors were obtained from an adult with an advanced solid tumor such as melanoma, head and neck, liver or kidney cancer. Both conserved end residues are trimmed from each CDR3. The D gene is left open where the match is weak.

CDR3 protein | V gene | D gene | J gene
ASSHNRADEQY | TRBV5-4 | . | TRBJ2-7
ASSLLVGGQY | TRBV28 | . | TRBJ2-7
ASSEGSYEQY | TRBV10-1 | . | TRBJ2-7
ATSSTARQPQH | TRBV15 | . | TRBJ1-5
ASSFRPGGEAF | TRBV9 | . | TRBJ1-1
ASSSEQGGNTEAF | TRBV11-1 | TRBD1 | TRBJ1-1
ASSSNQPQH | TRBV6-5 | . | TRBJ1-5
ASSVSGGYNEQF | TRBV9 | TRBD2 | TRBJ2-1
ASRLAGAGLTGELF | TRBV19 | TRBD2 | TRBJ2-2
ASSRDRVYEQY | TRBV19 | TRBD1 | TRBJ2-7
ATRDRQRTQY | TRBV27 | TRBD1 | TRBJ2-5
ASSLSAGMEAF | TRBV27 | . | TRBJ1-1
AISEGQGGNQPQH | TRBV10-3 | . | TRBJ1-5
ASSTGQADSNQPQH | TRBV19 | TRBD1 | TRBJ1-5
ASSIGGTGGYEQY | TRBV19 | TRBD1 | TRBJ2-7
ATGGGRQETQY | TRBV28 | TRBD2 | TRBJ2-5
ASNRGTYNEQF | TRBV2 | . | TRBJ2-1
ASSRIGWGRGRTGELF | TRBV4-2 | TRBD2 | TRBJ2-2
ASSLRQGYQF | TRBV11-3 | TRBD1 | TRBJ2-1
ASSVAARTDEKLF | TRBV9 | . | TRBJ1-4
ASRLPGRYQPQH | TRBV19 | . | TRBJ1-5
ASSIGDRPY | TRBV19 | . | TRBJ2-7
ASSQERGMGGYT | TRBV4-1 | . | TRBJ1-2
ASSEQARAYGYT | TRBV6-1 | . | TRBJ1-2
ASSPPRGQDGNTEAF | TRBV18 | . | TRBJ1-1
ASSLEGGQPQH | TRBV5-1 | . | TRBJ1-5
ASRPRGTGDIQPQH | TRBV19 | TRBD1 | TRBJ1-5
ASSISGLETDTQY | TRBV19 | . | TRBJ2-3
ASSLGGRVRSGELF | TRBV11-3 | . | TRBJ2-2
ASSLDGSYEQY | TRBV5-6 | . | TRBJ2-7
ARSQARTPFNQPQH | TRBV5-3 | . | TRBJ1-5
ASSFRRARRAF | TRBV28 | . | TRBJ1-1
ASSLADRDNSPLH | TRBV5-1 | . | TRBJ1-6
ASSELGKGGGYGYT | TRBV6-1 | TRBD1 | TRBJ1-2
ASSQQGENTEAF | TRBV18 | TRBD1 | TRBJ1-1
ASSSGGREPQH | TRBV2 | TRBD1 | TRBJ1-5